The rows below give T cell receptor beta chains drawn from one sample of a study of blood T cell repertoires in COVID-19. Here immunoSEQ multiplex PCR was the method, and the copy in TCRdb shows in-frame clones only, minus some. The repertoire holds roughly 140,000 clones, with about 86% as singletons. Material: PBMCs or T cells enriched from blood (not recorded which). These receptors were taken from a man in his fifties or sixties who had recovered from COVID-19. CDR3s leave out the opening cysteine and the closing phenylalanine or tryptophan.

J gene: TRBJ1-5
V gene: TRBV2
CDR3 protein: ASKIQGYGRQPQH

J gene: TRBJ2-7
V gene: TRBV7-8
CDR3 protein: ASSYDRSYEQY

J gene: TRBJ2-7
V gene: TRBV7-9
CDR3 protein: ASSLMTGASYEQY

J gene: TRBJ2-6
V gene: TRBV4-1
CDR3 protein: ASSRTELTGWANVLT

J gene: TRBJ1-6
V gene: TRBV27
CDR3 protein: ASNTQGYNSPLH

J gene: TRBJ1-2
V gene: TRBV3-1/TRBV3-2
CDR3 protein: ASSSGVGGYT

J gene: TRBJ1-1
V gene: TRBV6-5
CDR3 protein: ASSYVATVNTEAF

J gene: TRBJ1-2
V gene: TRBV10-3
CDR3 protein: AISDAVSTNYGYT

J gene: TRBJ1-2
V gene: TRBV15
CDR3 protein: ATSSRSQNYGYT

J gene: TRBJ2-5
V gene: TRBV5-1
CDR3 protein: ASSPWTSGYQETQY

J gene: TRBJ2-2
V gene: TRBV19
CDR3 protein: ASNGMGGRGELF

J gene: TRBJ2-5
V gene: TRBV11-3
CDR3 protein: ASSSSRQETQY

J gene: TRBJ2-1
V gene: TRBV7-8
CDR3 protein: ASSPGAAYNEQF

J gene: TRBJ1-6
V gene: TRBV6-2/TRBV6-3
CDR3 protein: ASSYSGQHNSPLH

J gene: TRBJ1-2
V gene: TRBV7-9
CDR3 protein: ASSLVSANYGYT

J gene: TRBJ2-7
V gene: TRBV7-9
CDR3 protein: ASSLGGGSYEQY

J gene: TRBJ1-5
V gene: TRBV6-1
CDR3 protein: ASSEHRDRVNQPQH

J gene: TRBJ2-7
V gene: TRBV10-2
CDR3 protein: ASSVGGDWRREQY

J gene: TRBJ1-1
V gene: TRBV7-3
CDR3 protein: ASSLRPGINTEAF

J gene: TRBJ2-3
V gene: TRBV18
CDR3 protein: ASSHTKGTSGTDTQY

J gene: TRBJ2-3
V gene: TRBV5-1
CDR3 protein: ASSLDGGARDTQY

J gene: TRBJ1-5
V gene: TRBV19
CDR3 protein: ASSMYSGVNQPQH

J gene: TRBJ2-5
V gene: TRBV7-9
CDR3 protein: ASSPGLNQETQY

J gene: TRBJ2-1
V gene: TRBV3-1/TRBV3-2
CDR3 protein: ASSQVSGAYNEQF

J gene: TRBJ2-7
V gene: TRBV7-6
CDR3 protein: ASSLVHTGAYEQY

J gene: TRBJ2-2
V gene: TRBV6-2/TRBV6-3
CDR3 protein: ASSSLTVNLAGELF

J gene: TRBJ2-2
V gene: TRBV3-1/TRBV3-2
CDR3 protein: ASSQGGRGLAGELF

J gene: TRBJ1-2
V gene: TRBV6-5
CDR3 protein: ASSYSQGNNGYT

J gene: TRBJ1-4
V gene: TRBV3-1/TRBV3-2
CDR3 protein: ASSQWTGDEKLF

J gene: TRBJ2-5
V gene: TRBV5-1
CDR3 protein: ASSLGSGKQETQY

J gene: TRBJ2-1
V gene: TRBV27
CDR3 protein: ASSLGSSGYNEQF

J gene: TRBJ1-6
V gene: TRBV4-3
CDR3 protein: ASSQGPGAGNSPLH

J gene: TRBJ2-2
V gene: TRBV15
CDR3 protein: ATTGTMNTGELF

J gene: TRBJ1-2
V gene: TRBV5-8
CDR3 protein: ASSTRQGTYGYT

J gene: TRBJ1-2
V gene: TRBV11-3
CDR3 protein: ASSLGVGNYGYT

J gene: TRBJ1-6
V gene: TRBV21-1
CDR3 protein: ASSKGQGPPNSPLH

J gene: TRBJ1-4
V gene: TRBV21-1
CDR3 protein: ASRRGPGWFNEKLF

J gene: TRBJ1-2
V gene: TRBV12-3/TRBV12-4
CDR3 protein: ASTLTSNGYT

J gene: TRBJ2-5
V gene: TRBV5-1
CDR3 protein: ASSLGTSYRETQY

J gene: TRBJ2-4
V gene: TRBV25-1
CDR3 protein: ASSKDRVGGKNIQY

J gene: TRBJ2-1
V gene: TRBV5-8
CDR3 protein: ASSYMRGPYNEQF

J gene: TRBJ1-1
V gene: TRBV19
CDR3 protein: ASRRGQDLNTEAF

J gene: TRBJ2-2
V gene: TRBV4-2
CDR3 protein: ASSQEPRLSGTQLNTGELF

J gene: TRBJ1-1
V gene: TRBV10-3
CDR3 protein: AISEVRGDTEAF

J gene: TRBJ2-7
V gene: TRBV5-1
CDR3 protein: ASSERTGANEQY

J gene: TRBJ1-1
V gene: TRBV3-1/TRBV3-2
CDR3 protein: ASSLQMNTEAF

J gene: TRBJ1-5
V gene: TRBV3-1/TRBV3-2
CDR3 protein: ASSQGGGRSSNQPQH

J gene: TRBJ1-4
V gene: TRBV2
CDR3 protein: ASSEVGGLINEKLF

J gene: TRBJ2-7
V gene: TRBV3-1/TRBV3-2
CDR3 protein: ASSPKHGGGGYEQY